This entry features one T cell receptor beta chain sequence. Its antigen is currently unknown. The sample belongs to a study of graft-versus-host responses after intestinal transplantation. Study at large: Transplant types were multivisceral, liver-intestinal, or isolated intestinal. Recipients uniformly received anti-thymocyte globulin induction, followed by tacrolimus and steroids for roughly 3 years.

General study results and limits: High graft-versus-host to host-versus-graft clonal ratios were found in allografts of patients who had graft-donor T cell macrochimerism. After transplant, early declines in HvG clones were associated with peak levels of circulating GvH clones.

Sequenced by immunoSEQ multiplex PCR; TCRdb stores in-frame clones only, minus some. The table shows tens of thousands of clones, with 91% occurring only once. The sample in question was unstimulated CD8+ T cells sorted from spleen or lymph node cells, obtained before intestinal transplant. The receptor was derived from a human donor who received an intestinal transplant.

CDR3 coding DNA: TGCGCCAGCAGCTTGGATGGAGGGTTTGGTTCACCCCTCCACTTT. Its protein product is CASSLDGGFGSPLHF. The J gene is TRBJ1-6, the V gene TRBV5-1, with D hard to call. Germline values: CDR1 SGHRS, CDR2 YFSETQ. CDR3 length: 15 residues. Trimming took off 0 bases at V and 9 bases at J, with 13 bases between the two ends.